One T cell receptor beta chain is described in this entry. Its antigen is not known. With 60 Vbeta and 13 Jbeta primers, the PCR was carried out. Generated by immunoSEQ multiplex PCR, the TCRdb table keeps only in-frame clones and is missing some. The sample has roughly 190,000 clones; around 85% are singletons. The data belong to a study of cytomegalovirus exposure and HLA in healthy donors. Broader study findings: The authors enumerated over 150 TCR beta chains as linked to cytomegalovirus.

Specimen: PBMCs. The receptor's source is a man over 45 in good health and CMV-seronegative.

The CDR3 loop is CSVEGRAGTDGYTF. CDR3 coding DNA: TGCAGCGTTGAAGGGCGAGCAGGGACTGATGGCTACACCTTC. The chain uses TRBV29-1 and TRBJ1-2, with D perhaps matching TRBD1 (5 bases). The CDR3 consists of 14 residues. Germline V lookup: CDR1 SQVTM, CDR2 ANQGSEA. With 1 base removed from V and 6 bases from J, the gap between germline ends came to 15 bases. Combining the CDR3 with reference TRBV29-1 and TRBJ1-2 gives the whole variable domain SAVISQKPSRDICQRGTSLTIQCQVDSQVTMMFWYRQQPGQSLTLIATANQGSEATYESGFVIDKFPISRPNLTFSTLTVSNMSPEDSSIYLCSVEGRAGTDGYTFGSGTRLTVV.